Sequencing of this T cell receptor beta chain was carried out in a study of radiotherapy plus CTLA-4 blockade in lung cancer. Study observations and caveats: Tumor-derived TCR clones expanded in blood after radiotherapy plus ipilimumab.

Worth noting for this clone: Its antigen is not identified.

CTLA-4 blockade using ipilimumab, together with focal radiation, was received by patients with chemo-refractory metastatic non-small-cell lung cancer. The table came from immunoSEQ multiplex PCR; TCRdb's copy has only in-frame clones and leaves some out. The sample yields roughly 71,000 clones, roughly 80% seen once. This CDR3 spans 17 amino acids. CDR1 and CDR2 (germline): MNHEY, SMNVEV (reference sequence). Deletions cut 6 bases from V and 7 bases from J, with 25 bases between. Sequences were derived from peripheral blood, sampled from a patient treated with radiotherapy plus ipilimumab. The chain is built from TRBV27 and TRBJ2-1; TRBD1 might be the D (7 bases). The TCR was taken from a human donor with non-small cell lung cancer who had a complete response to radiotherapy plus ipilimumab. For the CDR3, the DNA is TGTGCCAGCAGCTCCTGGAGGGGGCTCGGTCCGAGTAATGAGCAGTTCTTC. The encoded protein is CASSSWRGLGPSNEQFF.